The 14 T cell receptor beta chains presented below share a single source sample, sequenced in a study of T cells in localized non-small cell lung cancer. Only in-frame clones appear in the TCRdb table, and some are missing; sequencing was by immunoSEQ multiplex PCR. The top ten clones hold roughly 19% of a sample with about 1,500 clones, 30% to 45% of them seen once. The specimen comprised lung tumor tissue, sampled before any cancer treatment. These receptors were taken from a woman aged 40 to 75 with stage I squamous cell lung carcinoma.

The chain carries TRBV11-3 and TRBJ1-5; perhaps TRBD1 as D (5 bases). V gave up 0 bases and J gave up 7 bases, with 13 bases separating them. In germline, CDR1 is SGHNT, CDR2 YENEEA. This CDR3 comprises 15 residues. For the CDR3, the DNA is TGTGCCAGCAGCTTAGATGAGGGGTTTAGGCAGCCCCAGCATTTT. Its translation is CASSLDEGFRQPQHF.

CDR3: CASSFDQVSGNTIYF. CDR3 bases: TGTGCCAGCAGCTTCGATCAGGTTTCTGGAAACACCATATATTTT. The rearrangement uses TRBV11-3 and TRBJ1-3; the D is unclear. Germline CDR1 SGHNT, CDR2 YENEEA. Trimming took 3 bases from V and 1 from J, leaving 10 bases between them. This CDR3 comprises 15 residues.

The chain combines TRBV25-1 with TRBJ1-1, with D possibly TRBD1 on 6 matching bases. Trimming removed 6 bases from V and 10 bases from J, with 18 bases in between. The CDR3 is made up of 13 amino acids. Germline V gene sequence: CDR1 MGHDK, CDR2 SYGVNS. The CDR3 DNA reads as TGTGCCAGCAGCACCCTCAGAGGGGGTCGAGCTTTCTTT. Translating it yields CASSTLRGGRAFF.

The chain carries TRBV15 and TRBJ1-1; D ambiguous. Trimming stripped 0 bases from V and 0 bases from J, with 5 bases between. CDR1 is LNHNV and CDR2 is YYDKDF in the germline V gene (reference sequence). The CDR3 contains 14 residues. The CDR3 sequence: CATSRDRLNTEAFF. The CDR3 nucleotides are TGTGCCACCAGCAGAGATCGTCTGAACACTGAAGCTTTCTTT.

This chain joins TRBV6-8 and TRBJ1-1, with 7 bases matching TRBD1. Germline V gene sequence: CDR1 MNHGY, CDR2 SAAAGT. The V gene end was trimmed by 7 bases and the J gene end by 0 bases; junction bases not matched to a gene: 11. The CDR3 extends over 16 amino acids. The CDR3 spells CASTQGPGSMNTEAFF. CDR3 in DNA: TGTGCCAGCACACAGGGGCCGGGTTCCATGAACACTGAAGCTTTCTTT.

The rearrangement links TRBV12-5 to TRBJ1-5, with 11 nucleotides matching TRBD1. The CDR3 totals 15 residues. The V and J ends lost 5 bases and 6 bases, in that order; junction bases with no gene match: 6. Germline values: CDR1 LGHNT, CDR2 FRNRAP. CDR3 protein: CASGDRTGGSQPQHF. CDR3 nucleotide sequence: TGTGCTAGTGGTGATCGGACAGGGGGCAGTCAGCCCCAGCATTTT.

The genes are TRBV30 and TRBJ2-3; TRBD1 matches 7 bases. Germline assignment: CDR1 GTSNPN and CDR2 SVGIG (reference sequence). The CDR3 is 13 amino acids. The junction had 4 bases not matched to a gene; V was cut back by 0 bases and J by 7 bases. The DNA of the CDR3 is TGTGCCTGGAGTGTACAACAGGGGCATACGCAGTATTTT. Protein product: CAWSVQQGHTQYF.

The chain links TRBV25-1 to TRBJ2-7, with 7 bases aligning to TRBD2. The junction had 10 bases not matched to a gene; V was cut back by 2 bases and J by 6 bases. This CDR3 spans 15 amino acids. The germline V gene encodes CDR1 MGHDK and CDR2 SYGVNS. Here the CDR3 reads CASSERASGLAEQYF. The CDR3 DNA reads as TGTGCCAGCAGTGAAAGGGCTAGCGGCCTCGCCGAGCAGTACTTC.

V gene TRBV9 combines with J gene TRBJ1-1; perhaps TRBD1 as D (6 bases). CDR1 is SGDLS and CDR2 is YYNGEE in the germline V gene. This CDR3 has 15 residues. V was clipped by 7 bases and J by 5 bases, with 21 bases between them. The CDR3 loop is CASPRAGQGRTEAFF. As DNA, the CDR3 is TGTGCCAGCCCTCGAGCCGGGCAGGGGAGGACTGAAGCTTTCTTT.

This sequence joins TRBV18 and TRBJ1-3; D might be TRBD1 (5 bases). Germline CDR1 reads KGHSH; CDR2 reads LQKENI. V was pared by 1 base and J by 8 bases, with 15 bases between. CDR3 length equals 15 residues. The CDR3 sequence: CASSPRPGNRYTIYF. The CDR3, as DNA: TGTGCCAGCTCACCACGGCCAGGGAATAGATACACCATATATTTT.

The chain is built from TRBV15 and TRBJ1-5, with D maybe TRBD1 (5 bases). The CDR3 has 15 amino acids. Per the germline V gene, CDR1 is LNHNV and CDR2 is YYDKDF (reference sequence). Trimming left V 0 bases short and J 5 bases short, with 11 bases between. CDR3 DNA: TGTGCCACCAGCAGAGATTACGACAGAGATCAGCCCCAGCATTTT. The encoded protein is CATSRDYDRDQPQHF.

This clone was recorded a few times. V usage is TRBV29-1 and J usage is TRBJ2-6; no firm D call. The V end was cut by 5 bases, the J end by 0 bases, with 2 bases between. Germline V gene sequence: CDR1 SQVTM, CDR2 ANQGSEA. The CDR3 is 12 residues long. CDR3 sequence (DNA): TGCAGCGTTAACTCTGGGGCCAACGTCCTGACTTTC. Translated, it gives CSVNSGANVLTF.

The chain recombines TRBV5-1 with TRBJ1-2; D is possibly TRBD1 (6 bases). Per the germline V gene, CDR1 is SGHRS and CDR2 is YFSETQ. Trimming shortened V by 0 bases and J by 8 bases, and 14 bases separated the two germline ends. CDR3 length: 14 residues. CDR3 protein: CASSLESGVGGYTF. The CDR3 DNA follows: TGCGCCAGCAGCTTGGAGTCAGGGGTAGGGGGCTACACCTTC.

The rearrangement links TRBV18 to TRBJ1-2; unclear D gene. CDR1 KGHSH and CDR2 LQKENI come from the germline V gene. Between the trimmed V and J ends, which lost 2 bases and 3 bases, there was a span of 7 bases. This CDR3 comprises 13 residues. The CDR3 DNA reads TGTGCCAGCTCACCAGAAACAGACTATGGCTACACCTTC. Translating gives CASSPETDYGYTF.